This T cell receptor beta chain was documented in a study of shared clonotypes between healthy human individuals (dated by TCRdb to about 2020). Concerning the study at large: Three men and two women, aged 18 to 49 years, made up the cohort. Libraries were prepared and TCR repertoires were sequenced by different laboratories using diverse techniques, in order to increase sequencing depth and limit assay-specific biases. For each donor, CD4 naive and CD4 memory were each run on three plates, CD8 naive on two plates, and CD8 memory on one plate. Leukapheresis yielded between about 0.9 and 9.5 billion PBMCs per donor. To estimate repertoire size and how much clonotype sharing occurs between individuals, the study deeply sequenced the blood TCR repertoires of roughly 5 healthy adults. Results and caveats for the whole study, not just this receptor: Incomplete sequencing was indicated by rarefaction of sorted-subset datasets, despite the large sequencing depth. Estimated clonotype richness was generally larger for naive than for memory subsets. Because the study included only a small number of donors, the genetic and exposure-history diversity represented was limited. Based on pairwise subsampling, the degree of clonotype sharing among donors was expected to be affected by sequencing depth. Sampling was restricted to blood, and TCR repertoires in tissues likely differ from the TCR repertoires found in blood. Compared with non-shared clonotypes, clonotypes shared by all four sorted-subset donors had higher generation probabilities. Sharing across a few donors was observed for 4.5% to 6.5% of naive CD4, under 4% of naive CD8, 2% to 2.5% of memory CD4, and roughly 0.43% of memory CD8 clonotypes.

About this clone: Its antigen remains undetermined. Base qualities are not at hand, and no much larger clone is one base apart.

Using the deep immunoSEQ assay, TCR CDR3 regions were amplified from genomic DNA by multiplex PCR. For each cell subset, the extracted genomic DNA was distributed evenly across all wells of several immunoSEQ 96-well plates, and each plate served as one replicate. For sorted subsets, approximately 190 ng genomic DNA, equal to some 28,000 T cell genomes, was loaded into each replicate PCR. Purified libraries were measured with a Qubit 3.0 fluorometer, size-checked on a Bioanalyzer 2100, and measured again with the KAPA Library Quantification kit. Every immunoSEQ 96-well plate was sequenced on a separate single-read 150-cycle Illumina NextSeq 550 flow cell. The published analysis was carried out like this. Because the immunoSEQ output included only junctional sequences and no quality scores, the filtering could not be the same as the filtering used for full-length reads. To assign V/J genes and CDR3, sequences were annotated against IMGT germline references using PyIR, a Python wrapper for IgBLAST v1.9. Reads were filtered out if the reads had weak V/J assignments (E-value above 1e-6), no CDR3, stop codons, out-of-frame junctions, or ambiguous translated residues. V3J clonotypes were defined as sequences sharing an identical inferred V gene, J gene, and CDR3 amino acid sequence. Percentage overlap between repertoires was computed as shared unique clonotypes divided by the size of the smaller repertoire. Repertoire richness was assessed with RTK rarefaction, the Chao1 estimator, and Recon v2.1 estimates of unobserved clonotypes. For all TCRbeta clonotypes obtained by the gDNA method from four donors, generation probabilities were computed with OLGA. TCRdb limited this immuneACCESS table to in-frame rearrangements with V and J called. A share of clones is missing; checked studies link under half to unresolved V genes, and the rest is unexplained. D and trimming were read from the DNA, whereas the V and J calls and clone size are those reported in that table. The sample includes 150,000 to 200,000 clones, with 85% to 95% observed a single time. Of the sample, around 0.072% is held by the ten largest clones.

The donors were healthy, HIV-negative adults with no recently reported acute infections or vaccinations. All donors were Caucasian adults living in Nashville, Tennessee, USA. Magnetic negative selection was used to enrich CD4+ T cells, after which naive cells were positively selected on CD45RA and the negative fraction became the memory subset. Blood was obtained by leukapheresis, after which PBMCs were separated by Ficoll-Histopaque density gradient centrifugation and cryopreserved in liquid nitrogen vapor phase. Analytical flow cytometry was used to check the purity and quantity of every magnetically sorted T cell population. From each sorted fraction, genomic DNA was isolated and quantified by UV absorbance on a Nanodrop 2000c. The CDR3, from cysteine to phenylalanine, totals 14 residues. Solely the CDR3 DNA is kept, with 42 bases framed from the first base. At the junction V is shortened by 3 bases and J by 0 bases, with 8 bases in between. CDR1 and CDR2, per the germline V gene, are KGHSH and LQKENI.

The chain joins TRBV18 to TRBJ2-5, with TRBD1 perhaps the D gene, on 5 matching bases. Material: naive CD4+ T cells sorted from blood. Explained via the paper, the cell subset or site label denotes: CD45RA+ positively selected. This TCR derives from a woman aged 30 to 39 in good health. The nucleotide sequence reads as follows: TGTGCCAGCTCACCCGACAGCCACCAAGAGACCCAGTACTTC. The resulting protein is CASSPDSHQETQYF.